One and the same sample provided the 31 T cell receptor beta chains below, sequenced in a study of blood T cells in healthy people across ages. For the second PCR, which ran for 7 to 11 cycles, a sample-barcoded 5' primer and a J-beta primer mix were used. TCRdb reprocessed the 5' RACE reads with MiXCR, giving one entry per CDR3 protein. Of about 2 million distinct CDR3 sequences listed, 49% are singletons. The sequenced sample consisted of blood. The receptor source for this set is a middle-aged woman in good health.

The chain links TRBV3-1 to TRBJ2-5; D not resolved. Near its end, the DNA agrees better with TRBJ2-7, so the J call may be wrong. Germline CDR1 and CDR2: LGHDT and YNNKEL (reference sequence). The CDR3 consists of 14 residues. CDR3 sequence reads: CASSLRTVEYEQYF. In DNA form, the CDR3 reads TGTGCCAGCAGCCTCCGGACGGTAGAATACGAGCAGTACTTC.

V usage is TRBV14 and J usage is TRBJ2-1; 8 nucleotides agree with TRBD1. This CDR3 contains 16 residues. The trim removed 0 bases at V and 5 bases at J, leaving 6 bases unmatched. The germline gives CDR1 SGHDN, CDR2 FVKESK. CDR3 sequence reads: CASSQEGQGADNEQFF. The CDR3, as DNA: TGTGCCAGCAGCCAAGAAGGTCAGGGGGCGGACAATGAGCAGTTCTTC.

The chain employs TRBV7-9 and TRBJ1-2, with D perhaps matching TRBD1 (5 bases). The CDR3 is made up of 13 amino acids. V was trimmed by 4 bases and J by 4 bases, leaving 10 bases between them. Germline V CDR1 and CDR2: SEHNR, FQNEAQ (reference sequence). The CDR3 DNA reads TGTGCCAGCAGCTCGGGACGCCGCTATGGCTACACCTTC. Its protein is CASSSGRRYGYTF.

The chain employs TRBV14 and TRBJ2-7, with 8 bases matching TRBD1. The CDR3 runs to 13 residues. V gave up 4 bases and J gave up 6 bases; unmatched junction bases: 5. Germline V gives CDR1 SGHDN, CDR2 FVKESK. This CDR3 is CASSPTGGREQYF. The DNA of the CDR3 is TGTGCCAGCAGCCCTACAGGGGGTCGCGAGCAGTACTTC.

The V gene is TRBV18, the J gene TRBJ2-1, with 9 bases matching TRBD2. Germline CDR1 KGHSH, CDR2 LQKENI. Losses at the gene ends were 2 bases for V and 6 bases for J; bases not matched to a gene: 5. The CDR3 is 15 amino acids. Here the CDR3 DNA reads TGTGCCAGCTCACCAACGGGACTAGCCTCCAATGAGCAGTTCTTC. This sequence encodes CASSPTGLASNEQFF.

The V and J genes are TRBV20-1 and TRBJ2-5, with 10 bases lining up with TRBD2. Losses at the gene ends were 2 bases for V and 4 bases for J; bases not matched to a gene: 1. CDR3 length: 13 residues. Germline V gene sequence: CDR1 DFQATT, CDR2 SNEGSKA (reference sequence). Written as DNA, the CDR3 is TGCAGTGCTAGAAGCGGGGGGGCAGAGACCCAGTACTTC. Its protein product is CSARSGGAETQYF.

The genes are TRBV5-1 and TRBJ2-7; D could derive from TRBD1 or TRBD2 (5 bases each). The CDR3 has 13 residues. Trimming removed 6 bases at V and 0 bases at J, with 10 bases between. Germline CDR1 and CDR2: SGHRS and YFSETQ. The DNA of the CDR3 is TGCGCCAGCAACCAGGGAGTCTCCTACGAGCAGTACTTC. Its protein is CASNQGVSYEQYF.

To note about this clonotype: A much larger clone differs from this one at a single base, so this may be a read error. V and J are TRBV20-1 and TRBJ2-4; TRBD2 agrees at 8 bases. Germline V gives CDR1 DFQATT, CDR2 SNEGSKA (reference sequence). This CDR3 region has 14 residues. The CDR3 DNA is TGCAGTGCTCCGGGGGGGCCAGCCAAAAACATTCGGTACTTC. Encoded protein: CSAPGGPAKNIRYF.

The CDR3 loop reads CASRLASGGDYEQFF. The CDR3 DNA follows: TGTGCCAGCAGGCTCGCTAGCGGGGGGGACTATGAGCAGTTCTTC. The chain has TRBV6-1 and TRBJ2-1; 12 bases fit TRBD2. In germline, CDR1 is MNHNS, CDR2 SASEGT. The CDR3 has 15 amino acids. The J segment lost 8 bases and the V segment lost 6 bases, leaving 8 bases of the junction unmatched.

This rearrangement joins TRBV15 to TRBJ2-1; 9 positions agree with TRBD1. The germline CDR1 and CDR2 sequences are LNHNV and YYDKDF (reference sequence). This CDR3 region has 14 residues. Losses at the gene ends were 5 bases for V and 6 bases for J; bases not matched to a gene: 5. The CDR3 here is CATSRGQGVNEQFF. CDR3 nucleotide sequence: TGTGCCACCAGCCGGGGACAGGGCGTCAATGAGCAGTTCTTC.

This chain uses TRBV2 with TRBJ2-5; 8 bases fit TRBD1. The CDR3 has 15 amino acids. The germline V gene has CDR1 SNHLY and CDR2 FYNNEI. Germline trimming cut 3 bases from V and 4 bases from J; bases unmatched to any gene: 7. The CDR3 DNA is TGTGCCAGCAGTGAGACAGGGGTGGACGGAGAGACCCAGTACTTC. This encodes CASSETGVDGETQYF.

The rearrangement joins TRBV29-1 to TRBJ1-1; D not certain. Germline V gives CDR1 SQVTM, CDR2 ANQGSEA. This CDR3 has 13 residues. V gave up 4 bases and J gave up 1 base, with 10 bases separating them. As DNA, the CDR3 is TGCAGCGTTGGGAGCTCCAGGAACACTGAAGCTTTCTTT. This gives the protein CSVGSSRNTEAFF.

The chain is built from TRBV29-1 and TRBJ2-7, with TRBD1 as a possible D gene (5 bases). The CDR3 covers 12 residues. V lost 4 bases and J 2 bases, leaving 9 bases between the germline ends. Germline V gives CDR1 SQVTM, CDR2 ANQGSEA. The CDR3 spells CSVADRTYEQYF. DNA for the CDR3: TGCAGCGTTGCCGACAGAACCTACGAGCAGTACTTC.

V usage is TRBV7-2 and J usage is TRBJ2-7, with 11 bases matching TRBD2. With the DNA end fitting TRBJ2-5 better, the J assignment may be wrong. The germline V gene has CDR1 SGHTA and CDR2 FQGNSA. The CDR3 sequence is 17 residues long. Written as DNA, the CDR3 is TGTGCCAGCAGCTTGAACCGAGCTAGCGGGGGGACAGAGACCCAGTACTTC. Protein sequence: CASSLNRASGGTETQYF.

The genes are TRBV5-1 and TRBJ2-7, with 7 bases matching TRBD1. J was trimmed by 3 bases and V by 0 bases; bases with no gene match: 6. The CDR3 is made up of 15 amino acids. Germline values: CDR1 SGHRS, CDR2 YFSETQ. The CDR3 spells CASSLEGGSNYEQYF. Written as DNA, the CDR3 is TGCGCCAGCAGCTTGGAAGGGGGCTCGAACTACGAGCAGTACTTC.

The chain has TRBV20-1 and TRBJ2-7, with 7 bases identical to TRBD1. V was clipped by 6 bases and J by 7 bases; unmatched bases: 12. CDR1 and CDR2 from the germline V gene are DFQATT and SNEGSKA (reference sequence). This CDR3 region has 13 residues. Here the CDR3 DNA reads TGCAGTGCACAGGACAGGCTTGGCAATGAGCAGTACTTC. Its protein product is CSAQDRLGNEQYF.

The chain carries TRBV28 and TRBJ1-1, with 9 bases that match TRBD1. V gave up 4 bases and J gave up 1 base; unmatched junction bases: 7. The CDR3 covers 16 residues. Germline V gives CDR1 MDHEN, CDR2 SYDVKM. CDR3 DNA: TGTGCCAGCAGTTCCCACAGGGGGCAGGGGAACACTGAAGCTTTCTTT. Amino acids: CASSSHRGQGNTEAFF.

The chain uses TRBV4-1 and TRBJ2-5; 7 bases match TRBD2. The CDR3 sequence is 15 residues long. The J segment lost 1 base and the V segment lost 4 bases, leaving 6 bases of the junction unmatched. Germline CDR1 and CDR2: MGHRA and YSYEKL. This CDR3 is CASSPTLAPQETQYF. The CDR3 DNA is TGCGCCAGCAGCCCAACACTAGCGCCCCAAGAGACCCAGTACTTC.

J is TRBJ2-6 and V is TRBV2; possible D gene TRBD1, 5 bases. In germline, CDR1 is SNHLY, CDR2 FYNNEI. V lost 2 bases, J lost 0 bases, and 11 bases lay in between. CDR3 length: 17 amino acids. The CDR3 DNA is TGTGCCAGCAGTGAACAAGGACACTACTCTGGGGCCAACGTCCTGACTTTC. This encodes CASSEQGHYSGANVLTF.

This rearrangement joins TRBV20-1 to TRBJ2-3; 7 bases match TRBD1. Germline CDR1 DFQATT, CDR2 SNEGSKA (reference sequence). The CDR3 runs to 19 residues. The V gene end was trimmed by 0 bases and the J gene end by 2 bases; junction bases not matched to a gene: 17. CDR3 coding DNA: TGCAGTGCTAGAGACTTAACCCGCTCCGGGACAGACACCACAGATACGCAGTATTTT. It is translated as CSARDLTRSGTDTTDTQYF.

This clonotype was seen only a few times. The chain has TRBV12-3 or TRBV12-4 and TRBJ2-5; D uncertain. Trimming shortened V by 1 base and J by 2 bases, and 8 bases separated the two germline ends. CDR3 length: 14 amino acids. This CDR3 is CASSLVQRQETQYF. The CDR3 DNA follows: TGTGCCAGCAGTTTAGTACAGCGACAAGAGACCCAGTACTTC.

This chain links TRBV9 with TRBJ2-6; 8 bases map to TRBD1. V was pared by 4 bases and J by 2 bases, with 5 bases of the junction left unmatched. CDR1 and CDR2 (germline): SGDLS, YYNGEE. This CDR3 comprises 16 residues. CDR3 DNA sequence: TGTGCCAGCAGCCCATCGACAGGGGCTGGGGCCAACGTCCTGACTTTC. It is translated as CASSPSTGAGANVLTF.

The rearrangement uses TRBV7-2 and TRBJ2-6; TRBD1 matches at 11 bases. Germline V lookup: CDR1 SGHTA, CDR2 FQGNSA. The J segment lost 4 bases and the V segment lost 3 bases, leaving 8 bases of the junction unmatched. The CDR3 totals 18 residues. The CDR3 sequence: CASSLAGQGAPGANVLTF. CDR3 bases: TGTGCCAGCAGCTTGGCCGGACAGGGGGCTCCCGGGGCCAACGTCCTGACTTTC.

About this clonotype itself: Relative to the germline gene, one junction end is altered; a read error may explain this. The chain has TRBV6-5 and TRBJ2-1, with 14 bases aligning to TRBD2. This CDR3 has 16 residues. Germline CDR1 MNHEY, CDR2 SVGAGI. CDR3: CASSPGTSGGYNKQFF. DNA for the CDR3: TGTGCCAGCAGCCCAGGGACTAGCGGGGGCTACAATAAGCAGTTCTTC.

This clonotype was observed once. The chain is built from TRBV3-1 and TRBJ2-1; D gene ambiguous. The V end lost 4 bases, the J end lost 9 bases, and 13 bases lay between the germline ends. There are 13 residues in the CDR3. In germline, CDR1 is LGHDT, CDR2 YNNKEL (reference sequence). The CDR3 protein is CASSPQTHGEQFF. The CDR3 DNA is TGTGCCAGCAGCCCACAAACCCACGGTGAGCAGTTCTTC.

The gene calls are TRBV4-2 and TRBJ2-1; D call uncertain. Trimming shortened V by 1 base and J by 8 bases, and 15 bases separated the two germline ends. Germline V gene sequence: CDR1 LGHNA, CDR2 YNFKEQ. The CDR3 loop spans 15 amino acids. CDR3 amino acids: CASSQGGSGSDEQFF. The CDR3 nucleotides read TGTGCCAGCAGCCAAGGCGGTAGTGGGTCGGATGAGCAGTTCTTC.

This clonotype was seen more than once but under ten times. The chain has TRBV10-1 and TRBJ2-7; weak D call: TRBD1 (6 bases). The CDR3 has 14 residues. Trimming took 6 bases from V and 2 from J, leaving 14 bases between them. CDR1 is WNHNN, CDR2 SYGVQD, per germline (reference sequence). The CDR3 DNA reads TGCGCCAGCAGCGACGTACAGGGACCCTACGAGCAGTACTTC. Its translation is CASSDVQGPYEQYF.

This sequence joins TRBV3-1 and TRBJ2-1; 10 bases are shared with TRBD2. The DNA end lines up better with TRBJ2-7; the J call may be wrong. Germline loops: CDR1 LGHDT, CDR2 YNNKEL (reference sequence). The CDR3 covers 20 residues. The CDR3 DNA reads TGTGCCAGCAGCCAAGTAATCGGTAGCGGGGGGAGGAGCTCCTACAATGAGCAGTACTTC. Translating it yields CASSQVIGSGGRSSYNEQYF.

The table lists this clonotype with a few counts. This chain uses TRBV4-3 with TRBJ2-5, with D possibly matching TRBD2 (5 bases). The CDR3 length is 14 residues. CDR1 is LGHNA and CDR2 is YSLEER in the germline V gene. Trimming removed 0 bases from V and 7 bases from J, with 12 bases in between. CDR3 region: CASSQDQLDRTQYF. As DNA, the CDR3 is TGCGCCAGCAGCCAAGATCAACTAGACCGGACCCAGTACTTC.

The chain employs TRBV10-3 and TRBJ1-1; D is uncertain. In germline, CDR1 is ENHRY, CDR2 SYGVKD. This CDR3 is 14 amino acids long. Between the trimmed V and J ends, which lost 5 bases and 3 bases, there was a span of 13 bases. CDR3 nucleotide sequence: TGTGCCATCAGTACCGGTGGGGTTGACACTGAAGCTTTCTTT. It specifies CAISTGGVDTEAFF.

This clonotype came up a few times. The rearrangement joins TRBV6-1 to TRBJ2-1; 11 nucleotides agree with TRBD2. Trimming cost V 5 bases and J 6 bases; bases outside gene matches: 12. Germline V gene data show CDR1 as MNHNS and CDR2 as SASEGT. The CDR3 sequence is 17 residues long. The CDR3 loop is CASSPHPRLAGRNEQFF. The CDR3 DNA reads TGTGCCAGCAGTCCGCACCCACGACTAGCGGGGCGCAATGAGCAGTTCTTC.